This is a list of T cell receptor beta chains from one sample in a study of metastatic and nonmetastatic thyroid tumors. TCRdb re-called the PCR reads via MiXCR. The sample contains around 35,000 clones, roughly 15% of which appear only once. The sequencing input was blood. The receptors were sampled from a female donor with papillary thyroid cancer or a benign thyroid nodule (not recorded which). Some clones in this sample may be carry-over from other donors' samples. The CDR3 runs from the conserved cysteine through the conserved F or W. The D gene is left open where the match is weak. Where a row states a size, it is once, few, many or the class of an expanded clone; other rows omit it.

J: TRBJ2-7
size: -
V: TRBV5-1
length: 16
D: TRBD1
DNA: TGCGCCAGCAGCTTGGCGGACAGGCCTTATTCCTACGAGCAGTACTTC
CDR3: CASSLADRPYSYEQYF

J: TRBJ2-7
size: few
V: TRBV6-1
length: 13
D: TRBD2
DNA: TGTGCCAGGAGTGAAGCGCCCGAGACTAGCATGTACTTC
CDR3: CARSEAPETSMYF

J: TRBJ2-3
size: many
V: TRBV6-1
length: 15
D: TRBD2
DNA: TGTGCCAGCAGTGAAGGACTAGCGGGAGCAGATACGCAGTATTTT
CDR3: CASSEGLAGADTQYF

J: TRBJ2-3
size: -
V: TRBV28
length: 16
D: -
DNA: TGTGCCAGCTCCCGATCGGGGCAGGAGAACACAGATACGCAGTATTTT
CDR3: CASSRSGQENTDTQYF

J: TRBJ2-3
size: many
V: TRBV10-2
length: 16
D: TRBD2
DNA: TGCGCCAGCAGTGAAAGAGGCGGGAGAAGCACAGATACGCAGTATTTT
CDR3: CASSERGGRSTDTQYF

J: TRBJ1-1
size: many
V: TRBV6-5
length: 16
D: TRBD1
DNA: TGTGCCAGCAGTTACTTTTCGGGACAGGGGGTTAGGTGGGCTTTCTTT
CDR3: CASSYFSGQGVRWAFF

J: TRBJ2-1
size: many
V: TRBV9
length: 15
D: TRBD2
DNA: TGTGCCAGCAGCGTAGTTTCTAGCGGTAACAATGAGCAGTTCTTC
CDR3: CASSVVSSGNNEQFF

J: TRBJ2-1
size: few
V: TRBV6-5
length: 15
D: -
DNA: TGTGCCAGCAGTTACTCGGGGGGACCGGGCAATGAGCAGTTCTTC
CDR3: CASSYSGGPGNEQFF

J: TRBJ1-4
size: -
V: TRBV7-8
length: 15
D: -
DNA: TGTGCCAGCAGCATCCGGGACCGACCCTATGAAAAACCGTTTTTT
CDR3: CASSIRDRPYEKPFF

J: TRBJ2-5
size: many
V: TRBV19
length: 15
D: TRBD2
DNA: TGTGCCAGCTACTCTCTAGCGGGAGCTGAAGAGACCCAGTACTTC
CDR3: CASYSLAGAEETQYF

J: TRBJ2-5
size: many
V: TRBV20-1
length: 20
D: TRBD2
DNA: TGCAGTGCTAGAGGGGGAGAGACTAGCGGGGCAGGAGGTAGAGGAGAGACCCAGTACTTC
CDR3: CSARGGETSGAGGRGETQYF

J: TRBJ1-3
size: few
V: TRBV6-1
length: 12
D: -
DNA: TGTGCCAGCACGGGAGGGGGAAACACCATATATTTT
CDR3: CASTGGGNTIYF

J: TRBJ2-7
size: many
V: TRBV4-1
length: 13
D: TRBD2
DNA: TGCGCCAGCAGCTCGGGACTAGCGGGGGAGCAGTACTTC
CDR3: CASSSGLAGEQYF

J: TRBJ2-1
size: -
V: TRBV20-1
length: 10
D: -
DNA: TGCAGTGCTAGAGGCGGGTTGGAGTTCTTC
CDR3: CSARGGLEFF

J: TRBJ1-5
size: few
V: TRBV6-5
length: 14
D: -
DNA: TGTGCCAGCAGTTACTCAGACAGGAATCAGCCCCAGCATTTT
CDR3: CASSYSDRNQPQHF

J: TRBJ1-2
size: -
V: TRBV4-1
length: 14
D: -
DNA: TGTGCCAGCAGCCAACGGCAGACGGGAGATGGCTACACCTTC
CDR3: CASSQRQTGDGYTF

J: TRBJ2-3
size: many
V: TRBV5-4
length: 13
D: -
DNA: TGTGCCAGCAGCAAGACCGGGGGAGATACGCAGTATTTT
CDR3: CASSKTGGDTQYF

J: TRBJ2-2
size: many
V: TRBV5-4
length: 13
D: -
DNA: TGTGCCAGCAGCTTCACAGCTACCGGGGAGCTGTTTTTT
CDR3: CASSFTATGELFF

J: TRBJ2-2
size: many
V: TRBV6-2/TRBV6-3
length: 15
D: -
DNA: TGTGCCAGCAGTTACCTGTTGGAAGGCTCAGGGGAGCTGTTTTTT
CDR3: CASSYLLEGSGELFF

J: TRBJ1-2
size: many
V: TRBV6-5
length: 15
D: -
DNA: TGTGCCAGCAGTTACTCGTCGGCCATGGAGTATGGCTACACCTTC
CDR3: CASSYSSAMEYGYTF

J: TRBJ1-1
size: -
V: TRBV20-1
length: 13
D: TRBD1
DNA: TGCAGTGCTAGGGGGACAGGACTCGCTGAAGCTTTCTTT
CDR3: CSARGTGLAEAFF

J: TRBJ2-7
size: -
V: TRBV20-1
length: 15
D: -
DNA: TGCAGTGCTAGCCCCCTAGCGTCTATCACCGGGGGGCAGTACTTC
CDR3: CSASPLASITGGQYF

J: TRBJ2-5
size: -
V: TRBV28
length: 14
D: TRBD1
DNA: TGTGCCAGCAGCCATGGACAGGGAGGAAAGACCCAGTACTTC
CDR3: CASSHGQGGKTQYF

J: TRBJ2-1
size: few
V: TRBV15
length: 13
D: TRBD2
DNA: TGTGCCTCCGGTACTAGCGGGGAGCTGGAGCACTTCTTC
CDR3: CASGTSGELEHFF

J: TRBJ2-5
size: many
V: TRBV29-1
length: 12
D: -
DNA: TGCAGCGTGGGGCGCGCACAAGAGACCCAGTACTTC
CDR3: CSVGRAQETQYF

J: TRBJ1-4
size: many
V: TRBV12-3/TRBV12-4
length: 15
D: TRBD1
DNA: TGTGCCAGCAGTTTAGCACAGGGGGCGCGTGAAAAACTGTTTTTT
CDR3: CASSLAQGAREKLFF

J: TRBJ2-3
size: many
V: TRBV6-1
length: 14
D: -
DNA: TGTGCCAGCACGGAGAGGGTAGGCACAGATACGCAGTATTTT
CDR3: CASTERVGTDTQYF

J: TRBJ2-1
size: many
V: TRBV4-1
length: 18
D: -
DNA: TGCGCCAGCAGCCAAGATCGGGTGCAGGGAGGAATCTACAATGAGCAGTTCTTC
CDR3: CASSQDRVQGGIYNEQFF

J: TRBJ1-4
size: few
V: TRBV10-3
length: 13
D: -
DNA: TGTGCCATCAGCGAAGAAGGGTTTGAAAAACTGTTTTTT
CDR3: CAISEEGFEKLFF

J: TRBJ2-7
size: many
V: TRBV5-5
length: 15
D: TRBD2
DNA: TGTGCCAGCAGCTTGGGGACTAGCCCCAACTACGAGCAGTACTTC
CDR3: CASSLGTSPNYEQYF

J: TRBJ1-5
size: -
V: TRBV20-1
length: 14
D: -
DNA: TGCAGTGCTAGCCTGGTGGAGGATACCCAGCCCCAGCATTTT
CDR3: CSASLVEDTQPQHF

J: TRBJ2-1
size: many
V: TRBV13
length: 19
D: TRBD1
DNA: TGTGCCAGCAGCTCCCGACCCGGCGACAGGGTCTCAACCCCCCATGAGCAGTTCTTC
CDR3: CASSSRPGDRVSTPHEQFF

J: TRBJ2-7
size: few
V: TRBV2
length: 13
D: -
DNA: TGTGCCAGCAGTGAATCGGTCACCTACGAGCAGTACTTC
CDR3: CASSESVTYEQYF

J: TRBJ1-3
size: many
V: TRBV15
length: 16
D: -
DNA: TGTGCCACCAGCAGAGGTACCGGGTCCTCTGGAAACACCATATATTTT
CDR3: CATSRGTGSSGNTIYF

J: TRBJ2-3
size: many
V: TRBV7-3
length: 18
D: TRBD1
DNA: TGTGCCAGCAGCCTAACGACAGGGACATCGGGGAGCACAGATACGCAGTATTTT
CDR3: CASSLTTGTSGSTDTQYF

J: TRBJ2-1
size: many
V: TRBV7-8
length: 19
D: TRBD2
DNA: TGTGCCACCCCAAAGGGAACCGCGGGACTAGCGGGAGGCTACAATGAGCAGTTCTTC
CDR3: CATPKGTAGLAGGYNEQFF

J: TRBJ2-3
size: many
V: TRBV11-2
length: 12
D: -
DNA: TGTGCCAGCAGCTTGCCGTTGGATACGCAGTATTTT
CDR3: CASSLPLDTQYF

J: TRBJ2-5
size: many
V: TRBV9
length: 11
D: -
DNA: TGTGCCAGCAGCCAAGGGGAGACCCAGTACTTC
CDR3: CASSQGETQYF

J: TRBJ2-7
size: few
V: TRBV2
length: 12
D: -
DNA: TGTGCCAGCAGTGCCGCCTCCTACGAGCAGTACTTC
CDR3: CASSAASYEQYF

J: TRBJ2-1
size: many
V: TRBV25-1
length: 14
D: TRBD2
DNA: TGTGCCAGCAGTCGAATAGGTAGCGGGGGTGAGCAGTTCTTC
CDR3: CASSRIGSGGEQFF

J: TRBJ2-1
size: -
V: TRBV4-2
length: 12
D: -
DNA: TGTGCCAGCATCCAACGGGGCAATGAGCTGTTCTTC
CDR3: CASIQRGNELFF

J: TRBJ2-7
size: many
V: TRBV5-6
length: 15
D: -
DNA: TGTGCCAGCAGCCATCAGTGGGGGAGCCCCTACGAGCAGTACTTC
CDR3: CASSHQWGSPYEQYF

J: TRBJ1-6
size: many
V: TRBV7-9
length: 15
D: -
DNA: TGTGCCAGCAGTTCAAGCGGGGAGAGGAATTCACCCCTCCACTTT
CDR3: CASSSSGERNSPLHF

J: TRBJ1-3
size: many
V: TRBV5-6
length: 16
D: -
DNA: TGTGCCAGCAGCTTGGTGGGAGCCGCCTCTGGAAACACCATATATTTT
CDR3: CASSLVGAASGNTIYF

J: TRBJ2-2
size: many
V: TRBV7-9
length: 13
D: -
DNA: TGTGCCAGCAGCCGGGGAGACACCGGGGAGCTGTTTTTT
CDR3: CASSRGDTGELFF

J: TRBJ1-3
size: many
V: TRBV27
length: 14
D: -
DNA: TGTGCCAGCACTGCTCCCCCGGTTGGAAACACCATATATTTT
CDR3: CASTAPPVGNTIYF

J: TRBJ1-1
size: -
V: TRBV11-1
length: 15
D: -
DNA: TGTGCCAGCAGCTTAGAGCGGACCATGTGCACTGAAGCTTTCTTT
CDR3: CASSLERTMCTEAFF

J: TRBJ2-1
size: -
V: TRBV27
length: 15
D: TRBD2
DNA: TGTGCCAGCAGTTACACTAGCGGGGCCCTAGGTGAGCAGTTCTTC
CDR3: CASSYTSGALGEQFF

J: TRBJ1-4
size: -
V: TRBV7-6
length: 15
D: -
DNA: TGTGCCAGCAGCTTATTTGTGGTGCAAGGCGAGAAACTGTTTTTT
CDR3: CASSLFVVQGEKLFF

J: TRBJ2-3
size: many
V: TRBV18
length: 17
D: -
DNA: TGTGCCAGCTCACCACTAGCAGGGAAGAGTAGCACAGATACGCAGTATTTT
CDR3: CASSPLAGKSSTDTQYF